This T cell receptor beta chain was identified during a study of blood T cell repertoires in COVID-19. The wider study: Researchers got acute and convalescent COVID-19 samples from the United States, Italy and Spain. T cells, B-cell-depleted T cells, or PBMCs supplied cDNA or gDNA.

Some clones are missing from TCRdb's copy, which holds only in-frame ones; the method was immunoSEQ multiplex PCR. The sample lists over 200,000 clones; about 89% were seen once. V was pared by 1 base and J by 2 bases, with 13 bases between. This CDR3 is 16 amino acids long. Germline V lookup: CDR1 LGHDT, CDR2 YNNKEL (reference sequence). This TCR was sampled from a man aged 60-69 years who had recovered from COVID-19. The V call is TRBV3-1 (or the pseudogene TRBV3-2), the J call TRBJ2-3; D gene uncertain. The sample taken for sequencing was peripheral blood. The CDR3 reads CASSQGSSWATDTQYF. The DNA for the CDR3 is TGTGCCAGCAGCCAAGGGTCTTCATGGGCCACAGATACGCAGTATTTT.